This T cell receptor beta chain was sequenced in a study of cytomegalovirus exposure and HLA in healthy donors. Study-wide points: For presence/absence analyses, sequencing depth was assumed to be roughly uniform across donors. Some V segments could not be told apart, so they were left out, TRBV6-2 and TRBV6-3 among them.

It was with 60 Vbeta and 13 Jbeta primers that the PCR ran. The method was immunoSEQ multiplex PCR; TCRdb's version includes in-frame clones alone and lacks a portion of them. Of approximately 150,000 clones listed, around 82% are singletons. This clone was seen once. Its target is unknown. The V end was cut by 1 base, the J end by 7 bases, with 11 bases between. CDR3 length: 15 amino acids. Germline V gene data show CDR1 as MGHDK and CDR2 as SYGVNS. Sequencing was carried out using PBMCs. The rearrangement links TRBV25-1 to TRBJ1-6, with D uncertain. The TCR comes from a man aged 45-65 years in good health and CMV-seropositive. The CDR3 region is CASSELRSPNSPLHF. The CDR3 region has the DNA TGTGCCAGCAGTGAATTGCGGAGCCCCAATTCACCCCTCCACTTT. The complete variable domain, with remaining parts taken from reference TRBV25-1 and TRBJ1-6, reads EADIYQTPRYLVIGTGKKITLECSQTMGHDKMYWYQQDPGMELHLIHYSYGVNSTEKGDLSSESTVSRIRTEHFPLTLESARPSHTSQYLCASSELRSPNSPLHFGNGTRLTVT.